Shown below are 29 T cell receptor beta chains from a single sample sequenced in a study of T cell responses to AZD1222 COVID-19 vaccine. The protocol was immunoSEQ multiplex PCR, while the TCRdb copy is restricted to in-frame clones and leaves out a portion. The sample carries some 200,000 clones, about nine tenths recorded once. The sample in question was peripheral blood, obtained 28 days after the second AZD1222 dose. The receptors shown here come from an adult who received the AZD1222 COVID-19 vaccine.

This chain's CDR3 is CAISEYTSGRSGELFF. CDR3 coding DNA: TGTGCCATCAGTGAGTACACTAGCGGGAGATCCGGGGAGCTGTTTTTT. The chain joins TRBV10-3 to TRBJ2-2; 11 nucleotides align to TRBD2. The ends lost 1 base at V and 6 bases at J; junction bases unmatched: 4. Germline CDR1 and CDR2: ENHRY and SYGVKD. This CDR3 is 16 amino acids long.

The rearrangement links TRBV28 to TRBJ1-5, with TRBD1 matching over 10 bases. In germline, CDR1 is MDHEN, CDR2 SYDVKM. Trimming removed 8 bases from V and 1 base from J; junction bases left unmatched: 8. The CDR3 sequence is 16 residues long. The CDR3 spells CASPPGTGESNQPQHF. The CDR3 bases are TGTGCCAGCCCACCCGGGACAGGGGAAAGCAATCAGCCCCAGCATTTT.

The chain recombines TRBV24-1 with TRBJ2-6, with D perhaps being TRBD1 or TRBD2 (5 bases each). Germline V gives CDR1 KGHDR, CDR2 SFDVKD. Trimming pared 4 bases from V and 4 bases from J, leaving 19 bases between. The CDR3 is 18 amino acids. CDR3 nucleotides: TGTGCCACCAGTGACCGGGGACGGACGCTGGGGGGGGCCAACGTCCTGACTTTC. It translates to CATSDRGRTLGGANVLTF.

This clone appeared once. The rearrangement links TRBV21-1 to TRBJ2-2; the table gives TRBD2 as D, unverified against the DNA. TRBV21-1 is shown as a pseudogene. The CDR3 is made up of 15 amino acids. The DNA of the CDR3 is TGTGCCAGCAGCATTCCCTTGACTAGCACCGGGGAGCTGTTTTTT. Translating it yields CASSIPLTSTGELFF.

This chain links TRBV2 with TRBJ1-2; possible D gene TRBD1, 6 bases. V was shortened by 1 base and J by 4 bases, with 13 bases between the two germline ends. The V gene's germline CDR1 is SNHLY and CDR2 FYNNEI. This CDR3 contains 15 residues. This chain's CDR3 is CASSEGAGAGYGYTF. The CDR3 coding sequence is TGTGCCAGCAGTGAAGGGGCAGGGGCCGGCTATGGCTACACCTTC.

This chain connects TRBV10-1 to TRBJ2-1; D not resolved. Trimming took off 9 bases at V and 6 bases at J, with 15 bases between the two ends. Germline V gene sequence: CDR1 WNHNN, CDR2 SYGVQD (reference sequence). CDR3 length: 13 amino acids. The CDR3 region is CARVSGGCNEQFF. The DNA for the CDR3 is TGCGCCAGAGTATCAGGCGGTTGCAATGAGCAGTTCTTC.

This chain links TRBV29-1 with TRBJ1-1, with no clear D. CDR1 and CDR2 (germline): SQVTM, ANQGSEA. The germline V and J ends were trimmed by 2 bases and 7 bases, with 11 bases remaining between them. CDR3 length: 12 residues. The CDR3 DNA sequence: TGCAGCGTTGAAATGGCTGAAGGTGAAGCTTTCTTT. It yields the protein CSVEMAEGEAFF.

V is TRBV11-2 and J is TRBJ1-6, with 7 nucleotides matching TRBD1. Looked up from germline, CDR1 is SGHAT and CDR2 is FQNNGV. J lost 7 bases, V lost 2 bases, and 5 bases had no gene match. The CDR3 runs to 15 residues. The CDR3 DNA reads as TGTGCCAGCAGCTTAATTCAGGGGGGGAATTCACCCCTCCACTTT. Translating gives CASSLIQGGNSPLHF.

The chain recombines TRBV7-8 with TRBJ1-4, with 7 bases that match TRBD1. The CDR3 covers 16 residues. The junction had 4 bases not matched to a gene; V was cut back by 3 bases and J by 0 bases. The germline CDR1 and CDR2 sequences are SGHVS and FQNEAQ. Here the CDR3 DNA reads TGTGCCAGCAGCTTGTCCGGGACAGCAACTAATGAAAAACTGTTTTTT. This sequence encodes CASSLSGTATNEKLFF.

This chain links TRBV11-3 with TRBJ2-1; a weak D match, TRBD2 (5 bases). V was shortened by 0 bases and J by 6 bases, with 15 bases between the two germline ends. CDR1 SGHNT and CDR2 YENEEA come from the germline V gene. The CDR3 length is 16 residues. The CDR3 DNA reads as TGTGCCAGCAGCTTAGATCTCAGCGGCGCCTTCAATGAGCAGTTCTTC. Its protein product is CASSLDLSGAFNEQFF.

The chain is built from TRBV11-2 and TRBJ2-1; D gene ambiguous. V was cut by 5 bases and J by 1 base, with 9 bases left in between. Per the germline V gene, CDR1 is SGHAT and CDR2 is FQNNGV. The CDR3 totals 14 residues. CDR3 coding DNA: TGTGCCAGCAGCCCGGGCCCTTCCTACAATGAGCAGTTCTTC. It translates to CASSPGPSYNEQFF.

The chain carries TRBV11-1 and TRBJ1-1; D may be TRBD1 (5 bases). The CDR3 sequence is 16 residues long. The V end was cut by 2 bases, the J end by 0 bases, with 13 bases between. Germline CDR1 reads SGHAT; CDR2 reads FQDESV (reference sequence). The chain's CDR3 is CASSLRGRGMNTEAFF. The DNA for the CDR3 is TGTGCCAGCAGCTTAAGGGGTCGGGGGATGAACACTGAAGCTTTCTTT.

The chain recombines TRBV21-1 with TRBJ2-3; the listed D gene, TRBD2, was not tested against the DNA. TRBV21-1 constitutes a pseudogene. CDR3 size: 17 residues. DNA of the CDR3: TGTGCCAGCAGCGCCCGCGCTAGGGGGGGAAGCACAGATACGCAGTATTTT. This sequence encodes CASSARARGGSTDTQYF.

This rearrangement joins TRBV7-2 to TRBJ2-1, with a possible D match to TRBD1 (6 bases). Trimming stripped 8 bases from V and 16 bases from J, with 18 bases between. The CDR3 totals 11 residues. The germline gives CDR1 SGHTA, CDR2 FQGNSA. CDR3 amino acids: CASEGRTDYFF. The CDR3 DNA is TGTGCCAGCGAGGGAAGGACAGACTATTTCTTC.

The CDR3 sequence: CASSKVAGIDTQYF. The CDR3 DNA sequence: TGTGCCAGCAGCAAAGTAGCGGGAATAGATACGCAGTATTTT. The chain joins TRBV21-1 to TRBJ2-3; the DNA was not compared with TRBD2, the D call given in the table. TRBV21-1 is an annotated pseudogene. This CDR3 contains 14 residues.

The V gene is TRBV15, the J gene TRBJ1-4; 10 bases are a match to TRBD1. The germline CDR1 and CDR2 sequences are LNHNV and YYDKDF (reference sequence). The CDR3 spans 15 residues. V gave up 1 base and J gave up 8 bases; unmatched junction bases: 4. The CDR3, as DNA: TGTGCCACCAGCAGAGGCGGGACAGGGGTCGAAAAACTGTTTTTT. It encodes CATSRGGTGVEKLFF.

The chain has TRBV4-1 and TRBJ1-6; 7 nucleotides align to TRBD1. CDR1 is MGHRA and CDR2 is YSYEKL in the germline V gene. This CDR3 is built from 17 residues. The junction had 4 bases not matched to a gene; V was cut back by 0 bases and J by 2 bases. DNA for the CDR3: TGCGCCAGCAGCCAAGAAGGGGGCGGCGCCTATAATTCACCCCTCCACTTT. This gives the protein CASSQEGGGAYNSPLHF.

V and J are TRBV11-3 and TRBJ2-2; tentatively, D is TRBD1 (5 bases). V was pared by 4 bases and J by 3 bases, with 9 bases between. The germline V gene encodes CDR1 SGHNT and CDR2 YENEEA. The CDR3 has 14 amino acids. The CDR3 spells CASSSDSYTGELFF. The CDR3 DNA is TGTGCCAGCAGCTCTGACAGTTACACCGGGGAGCTGTTTTTT.

The chain employs TRBV9 and TRBJ1-1; 8 bases are shared with TRBD1. Germline V lookup: CDR1 SGDLS, CDR2 YYNGEE. This CDR3 contains 15 residues. V lost 3 bases to trimming and J lost 4 bases; unmatched junction nucleotides: 8. The CDR3 bases are TGTGCCAGCAGCGCGACAGGGGCCAAGGGCACTGAAGCTTTCTTT. Translated: CASSATGAKGTEAFF.

The rearrangement uses TRBV7-3 and TRBJ2-1; 9 bases are shared with TRBD2. The CDR3 length is 15 residues. J lost 4 bases, V lost 3 bases, and 4 bases had no gene match. Germline-derived CDR1 and CDR2 are SGHTA and FQGTGA. The CDR3 DNA is TGTGCCAGCAGCTTTCTAGCGGGGACTTACAATGAGCAGTTCTTC. Translated: CASSFLAGTYNEQFF.

CDR3 amino acids: CASSLAGTVNIQYF. The CDR3 nucleotides read TGTGCCAGCAGTTTAGCTGGGACAGTAAACATTCAGTACTTC. The chain uses TRBV28 and TRBJ2-4, with TRBD1 matching over 7 bases. Germline loops: CDR1 MDHEN, CDR2 SYDVKM. This CDR3 is 14 amino acids long. The ends lost 2 bases at V and 6 bases at J; junction bases unmatched: 4.

V is TRBV28 and J is TRBJ2-7, with D unresolved. The CDR3 runs to 15 residues. Germline V gene data show CDR1 as MDHEN and CDR2 as SYDVKM. V was pared by 6 bases and J by 2 bases, with 17 bases between. CDR3 nucleotides: TGTGCCAGCAGCCGTCCTCCACCTCCCCCCTACGAGCAGTACTTC. It yields the protein CASSRPPPPPYEQYF.

The chain joins TRBV28 to TRBJ1-2, with 7 bases fitting TRBD1. CDR3 size: 14 residues. The J segment lost 7 bases and the V segment lost 2 bases, leaving 7 bases of the junction unmatched. CDR1 MDHEN and CDR2 SYDVKM come from the germline V gene. The CDR3 sequence: CASSLMTGNRGYTF. The DNA of the CDR3 is TGTGCCAGCAGTTTAATGACAGGGAATCGTGGCTACACCTTC.

The J gene is TRBJ1-1, the V gene TRBV10-2, with D uncertain. Trimming removed 5 bases at V and 3 bases at J, with 7 bases between. Germline assignment: CDR1 WSHSY and CDR2 SAAADI. This CDR3 comprises 12 residues. In nucleotides, the CDR3 is TGCGCCAGCAGTAGGACCGACACTGAAGCTTTCTTT. Its protein is CASSRTDTEAFF.

The rearrangement uses TRBV28 and TRBJ2-2, with 9 nucleotides matching TRBD1. The germline V gene encodes CDR1 MDHEN and CDR2 SYDVKM. The CDR3 consists of 16 residues. V shed 6 bases, J shed 6 bases, and the junction held 11 bases outside the gene matches. Written as DNA, the CDR3 is TGTGCCAGCAGCCGATACAGGGGGCATTTGGCCGGGGAGCTGTTTTTT. The encoded protein is CASSRYRGHLAGELFF.

The chain uses TRBV2 and TRBJ2-1; 7 bases fit TRBD2. CDR3 size: 14 residues. CDR1 SNHLY and CDR2 FYNNEI come from the germline V gene. V lost 7 bases, J lost 0 bases, and 3 bases stayed unmatched. The CDR3 loop reads CASTGGSSYNEQFF. The CDR3 nucleotides are TGTGCCAGCACGGGCGGGAGCTCCTACAATGAGCAGTTCTTC.

J is TRBJ1-4 and V is TRBV5-1, with D perhaps matching TRBD1 (5 bases). This CDR3 region has 14 residues. Germline CDR1 reads SGHRS; CDR2 reads YFSETQ. V was trimmed by 1 base and J by 5 bases, leaving 9 bases between them. The CDR3 is CASSLRAGNEKLFF. CDR3 DNA sequence: TGCGCCAGCAGCTTGAGGGCAGGGAATGAAAAACTGTTTTTT.

The chain has TRBV24-1 and TRBJ2-1; 10 bases match TRBD2. The germline gives CDR1 KGHDR, CDR2 SFDVKD. Trimming took 1 base from V and 7 from J; bases not matched to a gene: 6. The CDR3 is made up of 16 amino acids. CDR3 loop: CATSDFTSGRGNEQFF. CDR3 nucleotides: TGTGCCACCAGTGATTTTACCAGCGGGAGGGGGAATGAGCAGTTCTTC.

The J gene is TRBJ1-5, the V gene TRBV2, with D perhaps matching TRBD1 (5 bases). This CDR3 is built from 15 residues. The V end was cut by 2 bases, the J end by 9 bases, with 17 bases between. Germline V lookup: CDR1 SNHLY, CDR2 FYNNEI. The CDR3 reads CASSELERDSGPQHF. CDR3 bases: TGTGCCAGCAGTGAACTGGAACGGGACTCTGGGCCCCAGCATTTT.